Listed below are T cell receptor beta chains from one sample, sequenced in a study of identical twins. MiXCR, run by TCRdb on the 5' RACE reads, gives a single entry per CDR3 protein. Of 400,000 to 550,000 distinct CDR3 sequences detected, around 15% appear once; the ten largest clones hold approximately 1%. These data were also reused for a study on yellow fever vaccine responses in identical twins.

The specimen was CD4+ T cells sorted from blood. The receptors shown here come from a woman between 18 and 29 years old in good health. Both conserved end residues are part of each CDR3. The D gene is left open where the match is weak. Where a row states a size, it is once, few, many or the class of an expanded clone; other rows omit it.

-,-,TRBV19,TRBJ1-5,TGTGCCGGATCGACGGATCCTAAACAGCCCCAGCATTTT,CAGSTDPKQPQHF
TRBD1,-,TRBV6-1,TRBJ1-4,TGTGCCAGCAGCGTGGGGACAGGGTCTGAAAAACTGTTTTTT,CASSVGTGSEKLFF
-,-,TRBV7-2,TRBJ1-1,TGTGCCAGCAGCTTAACCAGGGATATTAGGGCTTTCTTT,CASSLTRDIRAFF
-,-,TRBV6-2/TRBV6-3,TRBJ2-5,TGTGCCAGCAGTTACACGGCCAGGCAAGAGACCCAGTACTTC,CASSYTARQETQYF
TRBD2,-,TRBV7-2,TRBJ2-3,TGTGCCAGCAGCTTCCTACTAGCGGGGAGCACAGATACGCAGTATTTT,CASSFLLAGSTDTQYF
-,few,TRBV19,TRBJ1-4,TGTGCCAGTAGGTACACTAATGAAAAACTGTTTTTT,CASRYTNEKLFF
TRBD1,-,TRBV30,TRBJ2-2,TGTGCCTGGAACAGGGGTTTGGCCGGGGAGCTGTTTTTT,CAWNRGLAGELFF
-,few,TRBV20-1,TRBJ2-1,TGCAGTGCCCTCCCTAGGGTTCATGAGCAGTTCTTC,CSALPRVHEQFF
-,few,TRBV15,TRBJ1-2,TGTGCCACCAGCAGGGAATTACAGCGGTCGGGTGGCTACACCTTC,CATSRELQRSGGYTF
-,-,TRBV5-1,TRBJ2-1,TGCGCCAGCAGCCCCAACCCCGGAGCGTTCTACAATGAGCAGTTCTTC,CASSPNPGAFYNEQFF
-,few,TRBV20-1,TRBJ2-7,TGCAGTGCGCGCGGTATTGGATTCCAGCAGTACTTC,CSARGIGFQQYF
TRBD2,-,TRBV24-1,TRBJ2-1,TGTGCCACCAGTGTTCCTGGGCGGGAGGGCCAATGGTGCGAGTTCTTC,CATSVPGREGQWCEFF
-,few,TRBV6-1,TRBJ1-2,TGTGCCAGCAGTGAAGGGGGTCAGGGGTTCTATGGCTACACCTTC,CASSEGGQGFYGYTF
-,few,TRBV7-2,TRBJ2-1,TGTGCCAGCAGCTTAGGAGGGGTCACCTACAATGAGCAGTTCTTC,CASSLGGVTYNEQFF
-,-,TRBV20-1,TRBJ2-7,TGCAGTGCTAGAGTACAGCCTGGCTGGGACTACGAGCAGTACTTC,CSARVQPGWDYEQYF
-,-,TRBV9,TRBJ2-1,TGTGCCAGCAGCGTAGATGGGGTGATCTATGAGCAGTTCTTC,CASSVDGVIYEQFF
TRBD2,few,TRBV15,TRBJ2-2,TGTGCCACCAGCAGTAGCGGGGCGGGGGAGCTGTTTTTT,CATSSSGAGELFF
-,many,TRBV2,TRBJ2-1,TGTGCCAGCGGGATAGGGGCATACAATGAGCAGTTCTTC,CASGIGAYNEQFF
-,many,TRBV6-2/TRBV6-3,TRBJ2-1,TGTGCCAGCAGTCGGGGGGCCAATGAGCAGTTCTTC,CASSRGANEQFF
-,-,TRBV7-2,TRBJ1-4,TGTGCCAGCACTATTTTCCCGAGGGGTGAAAAACTGTTTTTT,CASTIFPRGEKLFF
TRBD2,-,TRBV19,TRBJ2-3,TGTGCCAGTAACCCTAGCGGCCAAAGCACAGATACGCAGTATTTT,CASNPSGQSTDTQYF
-,-,TRBV6-2/TRBV6-3,TRBJ2-1,TGTGCCAGCAGTTACGGGGGGCAGGAGTTCTTC,CASSYGGQEFF